This T cell receptor (beta chain) was captured in a study of CD8 T cells in ankylosing spondylitis. TCRdb passed the 5' RACE reads through MiXCR, listing each CDR3 protein once. Seen here are about 140,000 distinct CDR3 sequences, approximately 9.2% observed once, and the top ten hold 6% to 9.5%. In this sample, this clonotype turned up many times. The ends lost 0 bases at V and 2 bases at J; junction bases unmatched: 5. Germline lookup yields CDR1 SGHRS and CDR2 YFSETQ. This CDR3 comprises 16 residues. Sequenced sample: synovial fluid, either unsorted or a sorted T cell fraction (not recorded which). The chain links TRBV5-1 to TRBJ2-3, with 8 bases matching TRBD2. This receptor was identified in a male donor with ankylosing spondylitis. CDR3 amino acids: CASSLGLAGFTDTQYF. The CDR3 nucleotides are TGCGCCAGCAGCTTGGGGCTAGCGGGTTTCACAGATACGCAGTATTTT. Based on the CDR3 plus reference TRBV5-1 and TRBJ2-3, the full variable domain is KAGVTQTPRYLIKTRGQQVTLSCSPISGHRSVSWYQQTPGQGLQFLFEYFSETQRNKGNFPGRFSGRQFSNSRSEMNVSTLELGDSALYLCASSLGLAGFTDTQYFGPGTRLTVL.